This T cell receptor (beta chain) is from a study of identical twins (dated by TCRdb to 2016 to 2017). About the investigation overall: To test whether fetal clonotypes persist, this study deep-sequenced TCR alpha and beta repertoires from monozygotic twins, from unrelated adults of various ages, and from cord blood. To rule out contamination, the twin experiments were replicated at different times with different library preparation protocols.

What the authors observed across the whole study: Compared with coincidental sharing between unrelated individuals, out-of-frame TCR alpha sequences shared between twins had an excess of sequences with low generation probability. In monozygotic twins, recombination models systematically underestimated out-of-frame TCR alpha sharing, but the models matched the sharing seen between unrelated individuals. A weaker excess of twin sharing was found in beta out-of-frame sequences because the signal-to-noise ratio was lowered by fewer shared sequences. Zero-insertion analyses could be partly confounded by invariant T cells such as MAIT and iNKT, although diverse VJ usage argued against such confounding for most clonotypes. Because the same donors could not be followed over many years, the conclusions relied on cross-sectional statistical analysis. Fewer insertions were carried by abundant cord blood beta clonotypes; a weaker similar trend was observed in young adult naive repertoires, while no such trend was observed in memory repertoires.

Only healthy Caucasian donors were included. Three pairs of female monozygotic twins, all aged about 18 to 29 years, made up the twin cohort. RNA for TCR libraries was isolated from peripheral blood mononuclear cells. The CDR3, from cysteine to phenylalanine, totals 15 residues. CDR3 DNA only is kept here, 45 bases in frame from base 1. Trimming accounts for 6 bases at V and 5 bases at J, while the number of junction bases matched to no gene is 9. The germline V gene sets CDR1 to MDHEN and CDR2 to SYDVKM. Library method: 5' RACE. These reads were obtained on an Illumina HiSeq 2000. Template switching added a universal primer binding site, and the final cDNA carried a unique molecular identifier that allowed TCR cDNA molecules to be counted accurately. Specific primers in the conserved constant-segment region were used to synthesize first-strand cDNA for the TCR alpha and beta chains. To control for contamination, each cDNA library was double barcoded with a SMART-Mk sample barcode plus Illumina barcodes. TruSeq adapter sequences along with Illumina sample barcodes were introduced in two successive PCR steps. The TCR alpha and beta cDNA libraries were sequenced on the Illumina HiSeq platform using custom primers. As for how the authors treated the data: MiGEC processed the raw reads to extract unique molecular identifiers, while MiXCR was used to determine the CDR3 positions. For each individual, recombination models were inferred using an EM algorithm with the repgenHMM and IGoR tools. Shared clonotypes were analyzed with the tcR package in R, and sharing was normalized by the product of cloneset sizes. Out-of-frame nonproductive sequences were analyzed to study raw recombination free of thymic and clonal selection effects. In-frame beta chains were kept once TCRdb had trimmed the public reads at Q25 with fastp and called clones with MiXCR. Entries that share a CDR3 protein sequence are merged under the most common genes and DNA. In this record, the V and J calls reflect TCRdb's handling and not the investigators' own analysis. The sample table shows some 500,000 distinct CDR3 sequences, and just under 10% are seen once. Of the sample, 2.5% to 3.5% is held by the ten largest clones.

A remark on this clonotype: It lacks a known antigen. Base qualities were left out, and no much larger clone turns up one base away.

The same data also contributed to another study, on yellow fever vaccine responses in identical twins. The second investigation adds: According to the authors, the vaccine-induced T cell response in identical twins seemed to be partly convergent and partly specific to each individual. The study precisely tracked vaccine-responding T cell clones in identical twins.

The sequence links TRBV28 to TRBJ2-4; a stretch of 8 junction bases matches TRBD1. The sample comprised PBMCs. This TCR came from a woman between 18 and 30 years old in good health. The DNA is as follows: TGTGCCAGCAGGGAACCCGACAGGGGCGAAAACATTCAGTACTTC. This encodes CASREPDRGENIQYF.